A single sample gave rise to the 9 T cell receptor beta chains below, sequenced in a study of T cells after yellow fever vaccination (dated by TCRdb to 2018 to 2020). Library generation was performed with 5' RACE. The sequencer was an Illumina NovaSeq 6000. Starting from the raw public reads, TCRdb applied fastp trimming at Q25, assembled clones with MiXCR and retained in-frame beta chains. Here each entry gathers all rows of one CDR3 protein and keeps the most common genes and DNA. This sample comprises approximately 330,000 distinct CDR3 sequences, about 4% of them detected only once. The ten top clones hold roughly 25% of the sample. The meaning of the sample's treatment or condition label: live attenuated yellow fever vaccine strain. This sample comprised PBMCs, obtained 5 days after the yellow fever booster vaccination. The receptors stem from a man in his late teens or twenties who received the YFV17D yellow fever vaccine.

In its sample, this clonotype was seen a few times. The chain carries TRBV7-9 and TRBJ1-5; no reliable D call. This CDR3 is built from 15 residues. The germline V gene has CDR1 SEHNR and CDR2 FQNEAQ (reference sequence). Trimming cost V 1 base and J 5 bases, with 12 bases left between them. The CDR3 sequence: CASSLGSRRDQPQHF. In DNA form, the CDR3 reads TGTGCCAGCAGCTTAGGATCCAGGAGAGATCAGCCCCAGCATTTT.

This clonotype was counted a few times. The chain carries TRBV4-1 and TRBJ2-1; the match to TRBD1 covers 9 bases. V dropped 1 base and J dropped 8; count of bases not matched to a gene: 27. Germline values: CDR1 MGHRA, CDR2 YSYEKL. The length of the CDR3 is 22 residues. The CDR3 is CASSQVNRGPGNVGTGRDEQFF. CDR3 DNA: TGCGCCAGCAGCCAAGTAAACCGAGGACCAGGGAATGTGGGGACAGGGAGGGATGAGCAGTTCTTC.

This chain links TRBV4-2 with TRBJ1-1; 8 positions match TRBD1. Looked up from germline, CDR1 is LGHNA and CDR2 is YNFKEQ. J gave up 6 bases and V 4 bases, and 4 bases lay outside the gene matches. This CDR3 comprises 13 residues. The CDR3 coding sequence is TGTGCCAGCAGCCTTGGACAGGGCTCTGAAGCTTTCTTT. Translation: CASSLGQGSEAFF.

The V and J genes are TRBV7-2 and TRBJ2-7; D possibly corresponds to TRBD1 (6 bases). The CDR3 runs 15 residues. Per the germline V gene, CDR1 is SGHTA and CDR2 is FQGNSA. V lost 1 base to trimming and J lost 3 bases, with 13 bases between them. The CDR3 DNA sequence: TGTGCCAGCAGCTTAGTGCAGGGGTCAGTCTACGAGCAGTACTTC. It specifies CASSLVQGSVYEQYF.

This clonotype was detected only a few times. J is TRBJ2-5 and V is TRBV27; 13 bases agree with TRBD2. The CDR3 is 16 residues long. V lost 6 bases and J lost 1; bases outside the gene matches: 5. The V gene's germline CDR1 is MNHEY and CDR2 SMNVEV (reference sequence). The CDR3 reads CASRRLAGGSQETQYF. DNA for the CDR3: TGTGCCAGCAGGCGACTAGCGGGGGGCAGCCAAGAGACCCAGTACTTC.

This clonotype was seen only a few times. The J gene is TRBJ1-2, the V gene TRBV20-1, with D hard to call. Looked up from germline, CDR1 is DFQATT and CDR2 is SNEGSKA (reference sequence). Trimming removed 3 bases from V and 0 bases from J, with 8 bases in between. This CDR3 comprises 13 residues. The CDR3 sequence is CSASPGTNYGYTF. The CDR3 DNA is TGCAGTGCTAGTCCAGGAACTAACTATGGCTACACCTTC.

The chain couples TRBV20-1 to TRBJ1-3; D may be TRBD1 (5 bases). Germline V gene lookup returns CDR1 DFQATT and CDR2 SNEGSKA (reference sequence). This CDR3 comprises 14 residues. V was pared by 0 bases and J by 4 bases, with 10 bases between. CDR3 sequence (DNA): TGCAGTGCTAGAGAGCCAGGGTTGGGAAACACCATATATTTT. Its protein product is CSAREPGLGNTIYF.

This clonotype turned up a few times. The V gene is TRBV12-3 or TRBV12-4, the J gene TRBJ2-3; D remains unclear. V was pared by 2 bases and J by 3 bases, with 9 bases between. CDR3 size: 14 residues. The CDR3 nucleotides are TGTGCCAGCAGTTTACTCCGAAGTACAGATACGCAGTATTTT. It yields the protein CASSLLRSTDTQYF.

The genes are TRBV9 and TRBJ1-1; maybe TRBD1 (6 bases). Deletions cut 3 bases from V and 2 bases from J, with 11 bases between. The germline V gene has CDR1 SGDLS and CDR2 YYNGEE. The CDR3 runs 14 residues. This CDR3 is CASSAGHTNTEAFF. CDR3 DNA sequence: TGTGCCAGCAGCGCGGGACACACTAACACTGAAGCTTTCTTT.